The rows below give T cell receptor beta chains drawn from one sample of a study of CD8 T cells in ankylosing spondylitis. TCRdb re-derived calls from the 5' RACE reads in MiXCR, one entry per CDR3 protein. The table lists roughly 220,000 distinct CDR3 sequences, approximately 20% of them singletons. The sequenced sample consisted of blood, either unsorted or a sorted T cell fraction (not recorded which). These receptors were obtained from a male donor with ankylosing spondylitis. The CDR3 runs from the conserved cysteine through the conserved F or W. D genes are given only for firm matches. Clone size is shown for a subset of rows, as once, few, many or a class of expanded clone.

J	size	D	V	CDR3	DNA
TRBJ1-1	NA	NA	TRBV2	CASGEQGVWTEAFF	TGTGCCAGCGGGGAACAGGGAGTTTGGACTGAAGCTTTCTTT
TRBJ2-1	many	NA	TRBV12-3/TRBV12-4	CASSLANQVNEQFF	TGTGCCAGCAGTTTAGCCAATCAGGTGAATGAGCAGTTCTTC
TRBJ1-2	NA	NA	TRBV12-3/TRBV12-4	CASSLWQGALYGYTF	TGTGCCAGCAGTTTATGGCAGGGTGCCCTCTATGGCTACACCTTC
TRBJ1-1	NA	NA	TRBV4-3	CASSQDWRVNTEAFF	TGCGCCAGCAGCCAAGATTGGAGGGTTAACACTGAAGCTTTCTTT
TRBJ2-5	NA	TRBD2	TRBV14	CASSHRFWLGGGRIGKEQQETQYF	TGTGCCAGCAGCCACCGATTTTGGCTTGGCGGGGGGCGGATTGGGAAGGAACAACAAGAGACCCAGTACTTC
TRBJ1-2	NA	NA	TRBV4-2	CASSPRDEVYGYTF	TGTGCCAGCAGCCCCCGGGACGAAGTCTATGGCTACACCTTC
TRBJ2-1	few	NA	TRBV4-1	CASSHPRGALEYNEQFF	TGCGCCAGCAGCCACCCCCGCGGGGCACTCGAATACAATGAGCAGTTCTTC
TRBJ1-3	few	NA	TRBV20-1	CSARDEDSGNTIYF	TGCAGTGCTAGAGACGAGGACTCTGGAAACACCATATATTTT
TRBJ1-1	NA	NA	TRBV6-2/TRBV6-3	CASSYVRTEAFF	TGTGCCAGCAGTTACGTCCGCACTGAAGCTTTCTTT
TRBJ2-5	few	NA	TRBV4-1	CASSQAPGVQETQYF	TGCGCCAGCAGCCAGGCCCCGGGAGTCCAAGAGACCCAGTACTTC
TRBJ2-5	many	TRBD1	TRBV7-9	CASSLVGQGHGETQYF	TGTGCCAGCAGCTTAGTGGGACAGGGGCATGGAGAGACCCAGTACTTC
TRBJ2-7	NA	NA	TRBV5-6	CASSLTPVNEQYF	TGTGCCAGCAGCTTGACCCCTGTCAACGAGCAGTACTTC
TRBJ2-1	few	TRBD2	TRBV4-1	CASSQDLSGTEQFF	TGCGCCAGCAGCCAAGACCTTAGCGGGACAGAGCAGTTCTTC
TRBJ2-5	NA	NA	TRBV12-3/TRBV12-4	CASSSSLGPAGETQYF	TGTGCCAGCAGTTCATCCCTCGGGCCGGCCGGGGAGACCCAGTACTTC
TRBJ1-5	few	NA	TRBV2	CASSEALGGNQPQHF	TGTGCCAGCAGTGAAGCGCTCGGGGGTAATCAGCCCCAGCATTTT
TRBJ1-5	few	NA	TRBV20-1	CSAPQKDSNQPQHF	TGCAGTGCCCCCCAAAAAGATAGCAATCAGCCCCAGCATTTT
TRBJ2-7	NA	TRBD1	TRBV6-1	CASSEFWTGGNEQYF	TGTGCCAGCAGTGAATTTTGGACAGGGGGGAACGAGCAGTACTTC
TRBJ1-2	NA	NA	TRBV6-1	CASSPNREPNYGYTF	TGTGCCAGCAGTCCCAACAGGGAGCCTAACTATGGCTACACCTTC
TRBJ1-5	many	NA	TRBV24-1	CATSDLGRLVRYNQPQHF	TGTGCCACCAGTGATTTGGGGCGTTTGGTTCGGTACAATCAGCCCCAGCATTTT
TRBJ2-7	NA	NA	TRBV5-1	CASSLDWGTYEQYF	TGCGCCAGCAGCTTGGATTGGGGGACCTACGAGCAGTACTTC
TRBJ2-7	NA	TRBD1	TRBV3-1	CASSQPGQAIYEQYF	TGTGCCAGCAGCCAACCGGGACAGGCAATCTACGAGCAGTACTTC
TRBJ1-1	few	NA	TRBV9	CASSVETGGTEAFF	TGTGCCAGCAGCGTAGAAACCGGGGGAACTGAAGCTTTCTTT
TRBJ1-2	few	TRBD1	TRBV5-1	CASSFGQGGEVAGYTF	TGCGCCAGCAGCTTCGGACAGGGTGGAGAGGTGGCTGGCTACACCTTC
TRBJ2-2	few	NA	TRBV11-2	CASSAPGTGELFF	TGTGCCAGCAGCGCCCCTGGGACCGGGGAGCTGTTTTTT
TRBJ2-2	many	TRBD2	TRBV15	CATSMVAGANTGELFF	TGTGCCACCAGCATGGTAGCGGGGGCCAACACCGGGGAGCTGTTTTTT
TRBJ2-5	NA	NA	TRBV28	CASSQGWGETQYF	TGTGCCAGCAGTCAGGGGTGGGGAGAGACCCAGTACTTC
TRBJ2-5	few	TRBD2	TRBV7-8	CASSLGLSGLVVETQYF	TGTGCCAGCAGCTTAGGGCTATCGGGACTAGTAGTAGAGACCCAGTACTTC
TRBJ2-1	many	TRBD2	TRBV29-1	CSAVGGGRDYNEQFF	TGCAGCGCCGTTGGGGGCGGGAGGGACTACAATGAGCAGTTCTTC
TRBJ2-1	NA	TRBD2	TRBV27	CASSPRTSGNEQFF	TGTGCCAGCAGTCCCCGGACTAGCGGCAATGAGCAGTTCTTC
TRBJ2-1	few	NA	TRBV7-3	CASAQGSSYNEQFF	TGTGCCAGCGCGCAGGGGAGCTCCTACAATGAGCAGTTCTTC
TRBJ2-5	NA	TRBD2	TRBV5-1	CASSLGLAGTRETQYF	TGCGCCAGCAGCTTGGGACTAGCGGGAACCCGGGAGACCCAGTACTTC
TRBJ2-3	NA	NA	TRBV7-9	CASSFDDIYTQYF	TGTGCCAGCAGCTTCGATGACATTTATACGCAGTATTTT
TRBJ2-3	NA	NA	TRBV11-3	CASSLRLGGADTQYF	TGTGCCAGCAGCCTTCGTCTGGGGGGCGCAGATACGCAGTATTTT
TRBJ2-1	NA	TRBD2	TRBV20-1	CSARAPSGYNEQFF	TGCAGTGCTAGAGCCCCTAGCGGCTACAATGAGCAGTTCTTC
TRBJ2-1	NA	TRBD2	TRBV7-8	CASSRSGNYNEQFF	TGTGCCAGCAGTCGTAGCGGGAATTACAATGAGCAGTTCTTC
TRBJ2-3	NA	NA	TRBV7-9	CASSLAGDSGRTDTQYF	TGTGCCAGCAGCTTAGCAGGGGATTCGGGACGGACAGATACGCAGTATTTT
TRBJ2-3	few	NA	TRBV27	CASKSPTDTQYF	TGTGCCAGCAAATCCCCTACAGATACGCAGTATTTT
TRBJ2-2	few	TRBD1	TRBV19	CASSIGTGRPERRELFF	TGTGCCAGTAGTATCGGGACAGGGAGACCTGAGAGGAGGGAGCTGTTTTTT
TRBJ1-5	few	NA	TRBV7-8	CASSLAVGTLSNQPQHF	TGTGCCAGCAGCTTAGCGGTAGGGACACTTAGCAATCAGCCCCAGCATTTT
TRBJ2-7	NA	NA	TRBV5-1	CASSLEGYGYEQYF	TGCGCCAGCAGCTTGGAAGGGTATGGCTACGAGCAGTACTTC